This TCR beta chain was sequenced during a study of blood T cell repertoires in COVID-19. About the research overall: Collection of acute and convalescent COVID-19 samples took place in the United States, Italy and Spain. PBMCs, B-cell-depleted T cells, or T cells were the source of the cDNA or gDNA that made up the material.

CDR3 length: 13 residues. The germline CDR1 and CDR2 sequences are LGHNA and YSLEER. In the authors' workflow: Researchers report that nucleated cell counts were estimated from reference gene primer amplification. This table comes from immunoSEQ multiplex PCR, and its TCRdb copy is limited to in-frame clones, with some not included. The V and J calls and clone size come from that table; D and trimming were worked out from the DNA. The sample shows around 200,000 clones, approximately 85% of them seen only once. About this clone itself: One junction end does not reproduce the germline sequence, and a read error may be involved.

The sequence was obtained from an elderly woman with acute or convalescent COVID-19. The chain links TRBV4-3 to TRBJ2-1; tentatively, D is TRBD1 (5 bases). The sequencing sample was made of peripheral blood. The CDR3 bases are TGCGCCAGCAGCAAAGACAGAGGCTATGAGCAGTTCTTC. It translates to CASSKDRGYEQFF.